This TCR beta chain was identified in a study of blood T cell repertoires in COVID-19. Study overall: The origin of the acute and convalescent COVID-19 samples was the United States, Italy and Spain. T cells, B-cell-depleted T cells, or PBMCs provided the cDNA or gDNA that served as material.

Germline V CDR1 and CDR2: MNHNS, SASEGT. V lost 0 bases, J lost 14 bases, and 11 bases lay in between. The CDR3 consists of 13 residues. Authors' analysis steps: How many nucleated cells were present was estimated from reference gene primer amplification. Repertoires were generated with immunoSEQ multiplex PCR, while TCRdb's copy carries only in-frame clones and drops some. V and J calls and clone size come straight from that table; D and trimming were deduced from the DNA. The top ten hold around 10% of the sample, which has around 280,000 clones, roughly 91% seen once. The Seattle patients joined while their infection was active and were tracked longitudinally afterward.

The chain links TRBV6-1 to TRBJ1-6; unclear D gene. This sequence was found in a young woman with COVID-19, enrolled during active disease. Sequences were obtained from peripheral blood. The CDR3 nucleotides read TGTGCCAGCAGTGAAGCGCTAGGGAGGACCCTCCACTTT. The encoded protein is CASSEALGRTLHF.